A selection of T cell receptor beta chains follows, all from one sample in a study of T-cell reconstitution after alpha-beta-depleted transplantation in children. MiXCR, run by TCRdb on the PCR reads, gives a single entry per CDR3 protein. The sample has about 440,000 distinct CDR3 sequences, around 46% seen once. The sequencing here drew on PBMCs, taken before TCRalphabeta/CD19-depleted stem cell transplant. The origin of the receptors is a girl aged 2 to 10 with aplastic anemia, due to receive a stem cell transplant. The CDR3 runs from the conserved cysteine through the conserved F or W. A D gene is named only where the DNA matches it firmly. Clone size, where shown, is once, few, many, or a class for clones that have expanded.

d_call	clone_size	v_call	j_call	cdr3_aa	cdr3_nt
TRBD1	many	TRBV11-2	TRBJ1-2	CASSLDRTGIDYGYTF	TGTGCCAGCAGCTTAGACCGGACAGGGATCGATTATGGCTACACCTTC
NA	NA	TRBV7-9	TRBJ2-7	CASSGMAGTPYEQYF	TGTGCCAGCAGCGGAATGGCAGGGACCCCTTACGAGCAGTACTTC
NA	many	TRBV20-1	TRBJ2-2	CSASGHYTGELFF	TGCAGTGCCTCGGGACATTACACCGGGGAGCTGTTTTTT
TRBD1	many	TRBV2	TRBJ2-3	CASRFPGTGLTDTQYF	TGTGCCAGCAGATTCCCCGGGACAGGGCTCACAGATACGCAGTATTTT
TRBD2	NA	TRBV7-2	TRBJ2-3	CASSLRGGGAGDTQYF	TGTGCCAGCAGCTTAAGAGGCGGGGGGGCCGGAGATACGCAGTATTTT
NA	many	TRBV12-3/TRBV12-4	TRBJ2-2	CASPPETGELFF	TGTGCCAGCCCCCCTGAAACCGGGGAGCTGTTTTTT
NA	NA	TRBV19	TRBJ2-3	CASEKWGEDTQYF	TGTGCCAGTGAAAAATGGGGGGAAGATACGCAGTATTTT
NA	NA	TRBV20-1	TRBJ2-7	CSATYRLEQYF	TGCAGTGCTACGTACAGGCTCGAGCAGTACTTC
NA	many	TRBV14	TRBJ2-5	CASSHRAYQETQYF	TGTGCCAGCAGCCACCGGGCGTACCAAGAGACCCAGTACTTC
TRBD2	NA	TRBV27	TRBJ2-3	CASSLARSRTSGKSTDTQYF	TGTGCCAGCAGTTTGGCCCGGAGTAGGACTAGCGGGAAAAGCACAGATACGCAGTATTTT
TRBD1	NA	TRBV27	TRBJ1-1	CASGSGTGVLKAFF	TGTGCCAGCGGATCCGGGACAGGGGTCCTCAAAGCTTTCTTT
TRBD1	many	TRBV29-1	TRBJ2-3	CSAAGTGGGSTDTQYF	TGCAGCGCCGCGGGGACAGGGGGAGGTAGCACAGATACGCAGTATTTT
NA	once	TRBV7-2	TRBJ2-4	CASSLDGYIQYF	TGTGCCAGCAGCTTAGATGGGTACATTCAGTACTTC
NA	NA	TRBV19	TRBJ1-2	CASLGPLNLDGYTF	TGTGCCAGTCTCGGACCCTTGAATTTGGATGGCTACACCTTC
NA	NA	TRBV7-2	TRBJ2-5	CASSLKFAQETQHF	TGTGCCAGCAGTCTGAAATTTGCCCAAGAGACCCAGCACTTC
TRBD1	many	TRBV20-1	TRBJ1-5	CSASGGGANNQPQHF	TGCAGTGCTAGTGGAGGGGGCGCGAACAATCAGCCCCAGCATTTT
TRBD1	NA	TRBV20-1	TRBJ1-6	CSARTGTGIGSPLHF	TGCAGTGCTAGAACTGGGACAGGGATTGGGTCACCCCTCCACTTT
NA	few	TRBV20-1	TRBJ1-4	CSARDRAGPANEKLFF	TGCAGTGCTAGAGATCGGGCGGGCCCAGCTAATGAAAAACTGTTTTTT
TRBD2	many	TRBV3-1	TRBJ2-1	CASRPIGGTSGNNEQFF	TGTGCCAGCAGACCAATAGGGGGGACTAGCGGTAACAATGAGCAGTTCTTC
TRBD2	NA	TRBV6-1	TRBJ2-2	CASNSPPCGSYTGELFF	TGTGCCAGCAACTCCCCCCCCTGCGGGAGCTACACCGGGGAGCTGTTTTTT
TRBD2	NA	TRBV7-2	TRBJ2-2	CASSFAGGADTGELFF	TGTGCCAGCAGCTTCGCGGGGGGCGCGGACACCGGGGAGCTGTTTTTT
NA	NA	TRBV9	TRBJ2-7	CASSPYWASLDEQYF	TGTGCCAGCAGCCCCTACTGGGCTAGTTTGGACGAGCAGTACTTC
NA	NA	TRBV13	TRBJ2-5	CASSFGDQETQYF	TGTGCCAGCAGCTTCGGCGACCAAGAGACCCAGTACTTC
NA	NA	TRBV12-3/TRBV12-4	TRBJ2-7	CASTRWGEGSYEQYF	TGTGCCAGCACCCGATGGGGGGAAGGCTCCTACGAGCAGTACTTC
NA	NA	TRBV7-9	TRBJ1-2	CASSDSPLGAGGYTF	TGTGCCAGCAGCGATTCCCCATTAGGGGCAGGGGGCTACACCTTC
NA	many	TRBV21-1	TRBJ2-7	CASSKGRVAPRAYEQYF	TGTGCCAGCAGCAAAGGCCGAGTAGCGCCCCGGGCCTACGAGCAGTACTTC
NA	few	TRBV28	TRBJ1-5	CASSSRLTDSNQPQHF	TGTGCCAGCAGTTCTCGCTTAACAGATAGCAATCAGCCCCAGCATTTT
NA	NA	TRBV20-1	TRBJ2-3	CSAADVKGWDTQYF	TGCAGTGCTGCGGATGTCAAGGGTTGGGATACGCAGTATTTT
TRBD2	few	TRBV5-1	TRBJ2-1	CASRGSGRANEQFF	TGCGCCAGCAGGGGTAGCGGGAGGGCCAATGAGCAGTTCTTC
TRBD1	many	TRBV18	TRBJ1-2	CASSPSGQGASGYTF	TGTGCCAGCTCACCATCCGGACAGGGGGCGAGTGGCTACACCTTC
NA	NA	TRBV20-1	TRBJ2-4	CSADGAVVKNIQYF	TGCAGTGCTGACGGGGCAGTAGTAAAAAACATTCAGTACTTC
NA	few	TRBV5-6	TRBJ2-5	CASSSPGRETQYF	TGTGCCAGCAGCTCACCGGGAAGAGAGACCCAGTACTTC
TRBD2	many	TRBV5-1	TRBJ2-1	CASSILTSGEQFF	TGCGCCAGCAGCATCCTGACTAGCGGCGAGCAGTTCTTC
NA	many	TRBV6-2/TRBV6-3	TRBJ2-5	CASSGTRQETQYF	TGTGCCAGCAGCGGGACCCGACAAGAGACCCAGTACTTC
NA	many	TRBV7-9	TRBJ2-1	CASSLTMGEQFF	TGTGCCAGCAGCTTAACGATGGGTGAGCAGTTCTTC
NA	many	TRBV5-1	TRBJ2-1	CASRPGTDGIEQFF	TGCGCCAGCAGACCCGGGACCGACGGCATAGAGCAGTTCTTC
NA	NA	TRBV5-1	TRBJ2-3	CASSPGLEVGTDTQYF	TGCGCCAGCAGCCCCGGACTTGAAGTTGGCACAGATACGCAGTATTTT